The subject of this entry is one T cell receptor (beta chain). The data belong to a study of OX40 agonist ivuxolimab in advanced cancers. The wider study: Dose-escalation cases comprised hepatocellular carcinoma, melanoma, renal cell or head and neck cancer.

Losses at the gene ends were 4 bases for V and 11 bases for J; bases not matched to a gene: 9. The CDR3 totals 15 residues. Germline values: CDR1 MNHEY, CDR2 SVGAGI. TCRdb keeps only in-frame clones here, not all; method: immunoSEQ multiplex PCR. The data contain about 61,000 clones, about 87% of them singletons. The TCR comes from an adult with an advanced solid tumor such as melanoma, head and neck, liver or kidney cancer. The chain links TRBV6-5 to TRBJ2-1, with 12 positions matching TRBD2. Sample: CD4+ or CD8+ T cells sorted from blood, taken in a trial of the OX40 agonist ivuxolimab. The DNA of the CDR3 is TGTGCCAGCAGTTGGACTAGCGGGGAAACTAATAAGCAGTTCTTC. Its translation: CASSWTSGETNKQFF.